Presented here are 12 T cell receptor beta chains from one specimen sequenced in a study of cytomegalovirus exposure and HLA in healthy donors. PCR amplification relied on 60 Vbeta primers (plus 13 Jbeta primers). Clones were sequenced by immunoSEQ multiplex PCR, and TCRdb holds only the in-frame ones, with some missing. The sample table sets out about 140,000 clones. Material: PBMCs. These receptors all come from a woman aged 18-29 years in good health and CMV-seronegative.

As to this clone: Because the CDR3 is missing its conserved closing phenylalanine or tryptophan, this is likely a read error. The CDR3 DNA reads TGCGCCAGCAGCCAAGATCCGGGGGCGGGGGGCTACACCCTC. Its translation is CASSQDPGAGGYTL. The rearrangement uses TRBV4-1 and TRBJ1-2; possibly TRBD1 for D (6 bases). Per germline, CDR1 MGHRA and CDR2 YSYEKL. The V and J ends lost 0 bases and 8 bases respectively, with 13 bases between them. This CDR3 contains 14 residues.

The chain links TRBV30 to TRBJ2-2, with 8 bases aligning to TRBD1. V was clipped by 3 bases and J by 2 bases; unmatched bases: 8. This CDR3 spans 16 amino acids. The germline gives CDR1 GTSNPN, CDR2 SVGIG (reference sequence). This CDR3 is CAWRGDRGPNTGELFF. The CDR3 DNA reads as TGTGCCTGGAGGGGTGACAGGGGACCCAACACCGGGGAGCTGTTTTTT.

The CDR3, as DNA: TGTGCCAGCAGTGAAGGCGGACAGGGGAACGAGCAGTACTTC. Its translation is CASSEGGQGNEQYF. The rearrangement links TRBV6-1 to TRBJ2-7, with 9 bases identical to TRBD1. This CDR3 comprises 14 residues. Germline lookup yields CDR1 MNHNS and CDR2 SASEGT. After removal of 1 base from V and 5 bases from J, the junction contained 3 bases not matched to a gene.

The CDR3: CASSYLTGGNEQFF. DNA for the CDR3: TGTGCCAGCAGTTACCTCACAGGGGGTAATGAGCAGTTCTTC. The chain links TRBV6-5 to TRBJ2-1; TRBD1 agrees at 8 bases. Trimming cost V 2 bases and J 7 bases; bases outside gene matches: 4. Germline V lookup: CDR1 MNHEY, CDR2 SVGAGI. CDR3 size: 14 residues.

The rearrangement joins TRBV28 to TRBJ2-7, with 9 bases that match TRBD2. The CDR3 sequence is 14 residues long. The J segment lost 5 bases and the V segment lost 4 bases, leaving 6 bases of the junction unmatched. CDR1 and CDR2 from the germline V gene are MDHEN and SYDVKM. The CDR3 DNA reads TGTGCCAGCAGTTCGGCGGGAGGGAGGCACGAGCAGTACGTC. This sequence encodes CASSSAGGRHEQYV.

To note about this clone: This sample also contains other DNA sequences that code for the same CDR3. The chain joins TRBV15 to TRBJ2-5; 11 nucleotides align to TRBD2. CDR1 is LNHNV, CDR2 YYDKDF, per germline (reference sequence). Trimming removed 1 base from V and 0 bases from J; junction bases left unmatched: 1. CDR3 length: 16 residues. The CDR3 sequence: CATSRGLAGNQETQYF. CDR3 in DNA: TGTGCCACCAGCAGAGGACTAGCGGGGAACCAAGAGACCCAGTACTTC.

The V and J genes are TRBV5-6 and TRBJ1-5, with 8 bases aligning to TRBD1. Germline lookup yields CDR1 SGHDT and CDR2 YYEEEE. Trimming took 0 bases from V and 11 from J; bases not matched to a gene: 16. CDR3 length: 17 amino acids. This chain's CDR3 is CASSLGGATGVELAQHF. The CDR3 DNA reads TGTGCCAGCAGCTTGGGGGGGGCGACAGGGGTAGAGCTTGCCCAGCATTTT.

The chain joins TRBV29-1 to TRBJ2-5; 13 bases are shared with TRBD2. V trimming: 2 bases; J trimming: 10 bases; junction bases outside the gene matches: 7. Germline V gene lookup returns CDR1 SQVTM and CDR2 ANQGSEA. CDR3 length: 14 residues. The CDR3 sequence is CSVERTSGRGVQYF. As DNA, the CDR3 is TGCAGCGTTGAAAGGACTAGCGGGAGAGGGGTCCAGTACTTC.

CDR3 in amino acids: CAISEPGGPFNYGYTF. CDR3 bases: TGTGCCATCAGTGAGCCAGGGGGTCCCTTTAACTATGGCTACACCTTC. The chain is built from TRBV10-3 and TRBJ1-2, with TRBD1 matching over 7 bases. CDR1 ENHRY and CDR2 SYGVKD come from the germline V gene. The CDR3 loop spans 16 amino acids. V dropped 2 bases and J dropped 1; count of bases not matched to a gene: 7.

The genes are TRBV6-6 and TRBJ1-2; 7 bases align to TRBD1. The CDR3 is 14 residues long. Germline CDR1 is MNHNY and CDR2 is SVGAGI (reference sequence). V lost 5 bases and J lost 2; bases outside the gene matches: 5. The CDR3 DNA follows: TGTGCCAGCAGTATGACAGGGTCGAACTATGGCTACACCTTC. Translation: CASSMTGSNYGYTF.

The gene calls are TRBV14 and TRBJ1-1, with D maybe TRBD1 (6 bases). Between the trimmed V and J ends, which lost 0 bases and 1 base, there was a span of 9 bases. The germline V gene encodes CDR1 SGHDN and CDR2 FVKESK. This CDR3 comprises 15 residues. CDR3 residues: CASSQETGRNTEAFF. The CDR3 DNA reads TGTGCCAGCAGCCAAGAAACAGGGAGGAACACTGAAGCTTTCTTT.

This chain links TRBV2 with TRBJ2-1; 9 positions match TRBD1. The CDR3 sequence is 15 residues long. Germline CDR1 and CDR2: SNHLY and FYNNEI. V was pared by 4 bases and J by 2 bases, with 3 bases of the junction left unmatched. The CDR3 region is CASSVGQGPYNEQFF. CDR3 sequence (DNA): TGTGCCAGCAGTGTCGGACAGGGGCCCTACAATGAGCAGTTCTTC.